Listed below are T cell receptor beta chains from one sample, sequenced in a study of metastatic and nonmetastatic thyroid tumors. MiXCR reprocessed the PCR reads for TCRdb. The sample contains about 46,000 clones, approximately 24% of which appear only once. The sequencing sample was made of blood. Receptor source: a male donor with papillary thyroid cancer or a benign thyroid nodule (not recorded which). Some clones in this sample may be carry-over from other donors' samples. Each CDR3 is given with its conserved first and last residue. The order of the fields is J gene, V gene, D gene, clone size, CDR3 DNA, CDR3 protein. D genes are given only for firm matches. Rows may omit the clone size; those that give it use once, few, many or a size class.

TRBJ1-2	TRBV5-5	TRBD1	NA	TGTGCCAGCAGTGTAGGACAGGGGATCTATGGCTACACCTTC	CASSVGQGIYGYTF
TRBJ2-3	TRBV28	NA	many	TGTGCCAGCAGTACTCCACAGGGTCCCGAGACGCAGTATTTT	CASSTPQGPETQYF
TRBJ2-6	TRBV6-1	NA	medium-sized	TGTGCCAGCAGTGGTACACAGGGTGATGGGGCCAACGTCCTGACTTTC	CASSGTQGDGANVLTF
TRBJ1-2	TRBV12-3/TRBV12-4	NA	medium-sized	TGTGCCAGCAGTTTACAGGGTTCAGGTGGCTACACCTTC	CASSLQGSGGYTF
TRBJ2-3	TRBV9	NA	many	TGTGCCAGCAGCGTAGGGGGCCAGAACACAGATACGCAGTATTTT	CASSVGGQNTDTQYF
TRBJ2-5	TRBV28	TRBD1	NA	TGTGCCAGCAGCCCGGGACAGGGTGAGACCCAGTACTTC	CASSPGQGETQYF
TRBJ1-6	TRBV30	NA	NA	TGTGCCTGGAGGGGCTCCTATAATTCACCCCTCCACTTT	CAWRGSYNSPLHF
TRBJ1-1	TRBV6-2/TRBV6-3	NA	few	TGTGCCAGCAGGACCATCGGGGGTTACACTGAAGCTTTCTTT	CASRTIGGYTEAFF
TRBJ1-2	TRBV7-8	NA	few	TGTGCCAGCAGCATTACAGCGTCTGGCTACACCTTC	CASSITASGYTF
TRBJ1-1	TRBV5-6	NA	many	TGTGCCAGCAGCCCCCTGGATTTGAACACTGAAGCTTTCTTT	CASSPLDLNTEAFF
TRBJ2-1	TRBV28	NA	many	TGTGCCAGCAGTTATAATCCGCGTGAGCAGTTCTTC	CASSYNPREQFF
TRBJ1-5	TRBV20-1	NA	NA	TGCAGTGCTAGTTGGAGGGATGGCAATCAGCCCCAGCATTTT	CSASWRDGNQPQHF
TRBJ2-7	TRBV5-1	NA	NA	TGCGCCAGCAGCCCGTCCTCCTACGAGCAGTACTTC	CASSPSSYEQYF
TRBJ1-1	TRBV5-4	NA	many	TGTGCCAGCAGCTTGGAAGTTAGAGATGCTTTCTTT	CASSLEVRDAFF
TRBJ2-2	TRBV30	TRBD1	medium-sized	TGTGCCTGGAGTCCAGGGGGAAGGGAGCTGTTTTTT	CAWSPGGRELFF
TRBJ1-4	TRBV5-1	NA	many	TGCGCCAGCAGCTCGGGGACCCAGGTTGAAAAACTGTTTTTT	CASSSGTQVEKLFF
TRBJ2-7	TRBV4-3	TRBD2	NA	TGCGCCAGCAGCCAAGATAGAGCGGGAGCAAACTACGAGCAGTACTTC	CASSQDRAGANYEQYF
TRBJ2-5	TRBV20-1	NA	many	TGCAGTGCAAGCGGATTGGCAGAGAAATGGGACTGGCCGGGCCAAGAGACCCAGTACTTC	CSASGLAEKWDWPGQETQYF
TRBJ2-1	TRBV7-3	TRBD2	many	TGTGCCAGCAGCTCCTCCCTAGCGGGAGGTCGGAATGAGCAGTTCTTC	CASSSSLAGGRNEQFF
TRBJ2-5	TRBV28	NA	NA	TGTGCCAGCAGTCCGGAGCGGGCCATAATCCAAGAGACCCAGTACTTC	CASSPERAIIQETQYF
TRBJ2-1	TRBV20-1	TRBD2	many	TGCAGTGCCAATCTAGCGGGAAACTTAAATGAGCAGTTCTTC	CSANLAGNLNEQFF
TRBJ2-3	TRBV11-2	NA	many	TGTGCCAGCAGCTTAGTAAACGGGCAGGGCGGGGATACGCAGTATTTT	CASSLVNGQGGDTQYF
TRBJ1-2	TRBV10-2	NA	NA	TGCGCCAGCAGTGAGTCAGGGGTGGATAGCTATGGCTACACCTTC	CASSESGVDSYGYTF
TRBJ1-3	TRBV6-1	NA	NA	TGTGCCACCGGGACACCTGGCTACACCATATATTTT	CATGTPGYTIYF
TRBJ2-5	TRBV11-3	NA	many	TGTGCCAGCAGCTCGGGACCCCGAGAGACCCAGTACTTC	CASSSGPRETQYF
TRBJ2-7	TRBV10-3	NA	NA	TGTGCCATCAGTGAGTCGGGATTTGAGGCCCGCGCCTACGAGCAGTACTTC	CAISESGFEARAYEQYF
TRBJ2-7	TRBV6-1	TRBD2	many	TGTGCCAGCACTAGCGGGCTCGACGAGCAGTACTTC	CASTSGLDEQYF
TRBJ2-1	TRBV20-1	NA	many	TGCAGTGCTGTCGGTGGGGGATCGCACAACAATGAGCAGTTCTTC	CSAVGGGSHNNEQFF
TRBJ1-3	TRBV18	NA	NA	TGTGCCAGCTCACCACGCACAAACGGAAAAACCATATATTTT	CASSPRTNGKTIYF
TRBJ1-1	TRBV19	NA	many	TGTGCCAGTAACCTAGGGGTGGCTGAAGCTTTCTTT	CASNLGVAEAFF
TRBJ1-2	TRBV19	NA	NA	TGTGCCAGTAGGGAGATTGGGTTCTATGGCTACACCTTC	CASREIGFYGYTF
TRBJ2-7	TRBV20-1	TRBD1	NA	TGCAGTGCTAGAGCACCGGGACAGGACTTCTCCTACGAGCAGTACTTC	CSARAPGQDFSYEQYF
TRBJ1-5	TRBV19	NA	medium-sized	TGTGCCAGTAGCCAGGATCGGGGCAATCAGCCCCAGCATTTT	CASSQDRGNQPQHF
TRBJ1-1	TRBV25-1	NA	many	TGTGCCAGTGGGTCGAGGGGTGGAACTGAAGCTTTCTTT	CASGSRGGTEAFF
TRBJ2-7	TRBV12-3/TRBV12-4	NA	NA	TGTGCCAGCAGTTTAACGGCGGGGTGGGCAGTAAAGCAGTACTTC	CASSLTAGWAVKQYF
TRBJ2-3	TRBV5-1	TRBD1	NA	TGCGCCACCTCACAGGGGGCGCAGAGGGATACGCAGTATTTT	CATSQGAQRDTQYF
TRBJ2-1	TRBV11-1	TRBD2	NA	TGTGCCAGCAGCTTAGGGGTAGCGGGAGCCTACAATGAGCAGTTCTTC	CASSLGVAGAYNEQFF
TRBJ1-2	TRBV18	TRBD1	many	TGTGCCAGCTCGCCGGGACAGGGGTTTCTTGGCTACACCTTC	CASSPGQGFLGYTF
TRBJ1-1	TRBV5-1	NA	NA	TGCGCCAGCAGCTTGGCCCTAGACAGCAACACTGAAGCTTTCTTT	CASSLALDSNTEAFF
TRBJ2-6	TRBV27	TRBD1	many	TGTGCCAGCAGTTCCTACGGGACAGGAGACTCTGGGGCCAACGTCCTGACTTTC	CASSSYGTGDSGANVLTF
TRBJ2-7	TRBV3-1	TRBD2	many	TGTGCCAGCAGCCAAAGCGGGAGAGCGAGCCACGAGCAGTACTTC	CASSQSGRASHEQYF
TRBJ2-7	TRBV19	NA	many	TGTGCCAGTAGTATAGCGAAACAGGGTATGTACGAGCAGTACTTC	CASSIAKQGMYEQYF
TRBJ1-2	TRBV27	NA	NA	TGTGCCAGCAGCCGTCGGGGGGGCTATGGCTACACCTTC	CASSRRGGYGYTF
TRBJ2-1	TRBV6-1	TRBD2	many	TGTGCCAGCAGATTCCTAGCGGCATCCTACAATGAGCAGTTCTTC	CASRFLAASYNEQFF
TRBJ2-7	TRBV19	NA	NA	TGTGCCAGTAGTATAGTGTTCGTGAGGGATGCGACGTACGAGCAGTACTTC	CASSIVFVRDATYEQYF
TRBJ2-7	TRBV20-1	NA	many	TGCAGTGCTAGAGAAAAGGTAGCAGGGGAGCACGAGCAGTACTTC	CSAREKVAGEHEQYF
TRBJ2-7	TRBV6-2/TRBV6-3	TRBD2	many	TGTGCCAGCAGTTATAATCCGGGAGGTGCTGGAGCCTACGAGCAGTACTTC	CASSYNPGGAGAYEQYF
TRBJ1-2	TRBV6-1	TRBD1	many	TGTGCCAGCAGTGACCCCCCCCAACAGGGGAGCTATGGCTACACCTTC	CASSDPPQQGSYGYTF
TRBJ1-3	TRBV5-1	TRBD1	many	TGCGCCAGCAGCTTGGGGGACAGACTATCAGGAAACACCATATATTTT	CASSLGDRLSGNTIYF
TRBJ2-1	TRBV20-1	TRBD1	many	TGCAGTGCTAGGCCGCCGGGACAGGGTTTCCATGAGCAGTTCTTC	CSARPPGQGFHEQFF
TRBJ1-2	TRBV5-1	NA	many	TGCGCCAGCAGCTTGGTGGGGGGTTTGGATGGCTACACCTTC	CASSLVGGLDGYTF
TRBJ2-7	TRBV15	NA	few	TGTGCCACCAGCAAGACTAGGTACTACGAGCAGTACTTC	CATSKTRYYEQYF
TRBJ2-4	TRBV6-1	NA	many	TGTGCCAGCAGTGAGCAGATAGCCAAAAATATTCAGTACTTC	CASSEQIAKNIQYF
TRBJ1-5	TRBV27	NA	few	TGTGCCAGCAGTCCTGGGGGATGGGGACAGCCCCAGCATTTT	CASSPGGWGQPQHF
TRBJ1-5	TRBV6-1	TRBD1	many	TGTGCCAGCAGGACGACAGGGGCTAGCAATCAGCCCCAGCATTTT	CASRTTGASNQPQHF
TRBJ2-6	TRBV6-5	TRBD1	many	TGTGCCAGCAGTTCCTTCCCGGGACAGGGGGCATCCGGGGCCAACGTCCTGACTTTC	CASSSFPGQGASGANVLTF